In its sample, the clone carrying this T cell receptor (beta chain) was seen a few times. The antigen is undetermined. The source of the sample is a study of T-cell memory formation after mild COVID-19. Study-wide points: The finding that pre-infection memory included some responding clones suggested that cross-reactive memory joined. The authors left the SARS-CoV-2 specificity of second-wave clones peaking on day 37 unconfirmed.

This CDR3 contains 15 residues. With V trimmed by 5 bases and J by 3 bases, 2 bases remained unmatched. Germline CDR1 and CDR2: LGHDT and YNNKEL (reference sequence). TCRdb independently ran MiXCR on the 5' RACE reads; one entry per CDR3 protein. Here the sample spans 170,000 or so distinct CDR3 sequences, around 21% being singletons. The source of this sequence is an adult woman who had mild COVID-19 (a few samples of this study predate the infection). Cell type and time point are not known. The J gene is TRBJ2-3, the V gene TRBV3-1; TRBD2 matches 13 bases. Sequencing used PBMCs or a T cell subset sorted from them (not recorded which). CDR3 sequence (DNA): TGTGCCAGCAGCGGACTAGCGGGGGAGACAGATACGCAGTATTTT. Translation gives CASSGLAGETDTQYF.